This passage covers 24 T cell receptor beta chains from one sample sequenced in a study of post-analysis software for immune sequencing data. Study-wide findings and caveats: Compared with controls, patients had more of about 5 TRBV segments, including TRBV5-6, TRBV5-1 and TRBV20-1.

The antigens of these receptors remain unknown. Unique molecular identifiers were carried by the TCR beta cDNA libraries. TCRdb fed the PCR reads into MiXCR, producing one record per CDR3 protein. The data show around 770,000 distinct CDR3 sequences, with approximately 44% seen just once and roughly 4.9% held by the top ten. The source material was blood. All receptors come from a girl between 5 and 17 years old with multiple sclerosis.

This clonotype came up once. This chain connects TRBV5-6 to TRBJ1-5, with 8 bases lining up with TRBD1. Germline V gives CDR1 SGHDT, CDR2 YYEEEE. The CDR3 loop spans 16 amino acids. V was pared by 4 bases and J by 11 bases, with 17 bases of the junction left unmatched. Here the CDR3 DNA reads TGTGCCAGCAGCATTAACAGGGGGATTGGCCAAGAGACCCAGCATTTT. Translating it yields CASSINRGIGQETQHF.

This sequence joins TRBV10-3 and TRBJ1-6; 8 bases agree with TRBD1. There are 14 residues in the CDR3. V gave up 7 bases and J gave up 8 bases; unmatched junction bases: 7. CDR1 and CDR2 (germline): ENHRY, SYGVKD. The CDR3 sequence: CAINKYRGDSPLHF. As DNA, the CDR3 is TGTGCCATCAATAAATACAGGGGGGATTCACCCCTCCACTTT.

To note about this clonotype: A junction end diverges from the germline sequence, so it may reflect a read error. The rearrangement joins TRBV7-2 to TRBJ2-5, with TRBD1 matching over 8 bases. Germline loops: CDR1 SGHTA, CDR2 FQGNSA. CDR3 length equals 14 residues. This chain's CDR3 is CASSRQGYQETPYF. The CDR3, as DNA: TGTGCCAGCAGCCGACAGGGGTACCAAGAGACCCCGTACTTC.

The chain links TRBV5-1 to TRBJ2-2; tentatively, D is TRBD1 (6 bases). The CDR3 is 17 residues long. CDR1 SGHRS and CDR2 YFSETQ come from the germline V gene. V lost 4 bases to trimming and J lost 0 bases, with 16 bases between them. The CDR3 DNA reads as TGCGCCAGCAGCACAGGGTTAATGGTCGCGAACACCGGGGAGCTGTTTTTT. Its translation: CASSTGLMVANTGELFF.

The V call is TRBV20-1, the J call TRBJ2-1; D unresolved. Trimming removed 4 bases from V and 4 bases from J, with 5 bases in between. The CDR3 totals 11 residues. Germline loops: CDR1 DFQATT, CDR2 SNEGSKA (reference sequence). CDR3 coding DNA: TGCAGTGCTACCCCTTACAATGAGCAGTTCTTC. Translating it yields CSATPYNEQFF.

The rearrangement uses TRBV7-2 and TRBJ2-4, with TRBD2 as a possible D gene (7 bases). CDR3 length equals 16 residues. Germline CDR1 SGHTA, CDR2 FQGNSA. Trimming took 5 bases from V and 0 from J, leaving 14 bases between them. The CDR3, as DNA: TGTGCCAGCAGCCCCCCCGGGGGGCTAGCCAAAAACATTCAGTACTTC. Translating gives CASSPPGGLAKNIQYF.

The table lists this clonotype with a few counts. The CDR3 region is CASSSRTVGYGYTF. Here the CDR3 DNA reads TGTGCCAGCAGCTCGCGGACAGTTGGCTATGGCTACACCTTC. The chain couples TRBV7-2 to TRBJ1-2, with D maybe TRBD1 (6 bases). Trimming pared 4 bases from V and 4 bases from J, leaving 13 bases between. The germline CDR1 and CDR2 sequences are SGHTA and FQGNSA. The CDR3 loop spans 14 amino acids.

The V gene is TRBV20-1, the J gene TRBJ2-3; 7 bases fit TRBD1. CDR3 size: 14 residues. The V gene's germline CDR1 is DFQATT and CDR2 SNEGSKA (reference sequence). V lost 1 base and J lost 0; bases outside the gene matches: 1. CDR3 sequence (DNA): TGCAGTGCTAGAGGACAGGGAAGCACAGATACGCAGTATTTT. Its protein product is CSARGQGSTDTQYF.

This chain uses TRBV7-3 with TRBJ2-1, with a possible D match to TRBD2 (5 bases). Deletions cut 5 bases from V and 9 bases from J, with 17 bases between. The CDR3 is 14 residues long. Germline V gives CDR1 SGHTA, CDR2 FQGTGA. The CDR3 nucleotides are TGTGCCAGCAGCGAAGGAGGTAGCGTTACTGAGCAGTTCTTC. This gives the protein CASSEGGSVTEQFF.

This clonotype was detected a few times. V and J are TRBV5-8 and TRBJ2-1; a possible D gene is TRBD2 (5 bases). CDR1 SGHTS and CDR2 YDEGEE come from the germline V gene. Trimming removed 4 bases from V and 7 bases from J, with 21 bases in between. The CDR3 contains 16 residues. In nucleotides, the CDR3 is TGTGCCAGCAGCCCGCTTGAGAGGGCGATTCGGAATGAGCAGTTCTTC. Translated: CASSPLERAIRNEQFF.

This chain uses TRBV15 with TRBJ2-1; perhaps TRBD2 as D (5 bases). Trimming removed 9 bases at V and 3 bases at J, with 33 bases between. This CDR3 comprises 20 residues. Per the germline V gene, CDR1 is LNHNV and CDR2 is YYDKDF (reference sequence). DNA of the CDR3: TGTGCCACTAGCGCCAGCCGAAAGGGTCCGGACGGTACTCTCTACAATGAGCAGTTCTTC. Its translation: CATSASRKGPDGTLYNEQFF.

This clonotype was counted only a few times. The V call is TRBV7-8, the J call TRBJ2-7; D is uncertain. CDR1 is SGHVS and CDR2 is FQNEAQ in the germline V gene. V was clipped by 1 base and J by 6 bases, with 10 bases between them. The CDR3 sequence is 13 residues long. The CDR3 spells CASSLGRTGEQYF. The DNA of the CDR3 is TGTGCCAGCAGCTTAGGGCGGACGGGCGAGCAGTACTTC.

The chain is built from TRBV6-4 and TRBJ2-1, with 10 bases fitting TRBD2. The CDR3 covers 15 residues. Germline values: CDR1 MRHNA, CDR2 SNTAGT. With 4 bases clipped from V and 8 bases from J, the junction kept 8 bases outside the gene matches. The CDR3 sequence is CASSAPGLAIDEQFF. The CDR3 coding sequence is TGTGCCAGCAGTGCACCGGGACTAGCGATAGATGAGCAGTTCTTC.

The chain carries TRBV6-6 and TRBJ2-4; a weak D match, TRBD2 (5 bases). The germline CDR1 and CDR2 sequences are MNHNY and SVGAGI (reference sequence). The CDR3 is made up of 14 amino acids. The V gene lost 6 bases and the J gene lost 0 bases, with 9 bases spanning the gap. CDR3 in amino acids: CASRGEGAKNIQYF. The CDR3 DNA reads TGTGCCAGCAGAGGCGAGGGAGCCAAAAACATTCAGTACTTC.

The V call is TRBV20-1, the J call TRBJ2-1; a possible D gene is TRBD1 (5 bases). Per germline, CDR1 DFQATT and CDR2 SNEGSKA (reference sequence). V lost 5 bases, J lost 3 bases, and 23 bases lay in between. The CDR3 totals 17 residues. CDR3 sequence (DNA): TGCAGTGCTCTCCTAGGGATTGACAGTAACCTCTACAATGAGCAGTTCTTC. It is translated as CSALLGIDSNLYNEQFF.

The CDR3 region has the DNA TGTGCCAGCAGCCTGGGACAGGGGAGGAACAATGAGCAGTTCTTC. It yields the protein CASSLGQGRNNEQFF. J is TRBJ2-1 and V is TRBV7-2; 10 nucleotides line up with TRBD1. The CDR3 spans 15 residues. Trimming at V came to 5 bases and at J to 5 bases, leaving 6 bases not matched to a gene. Germline CDR1 is SGHTA and CDR2 is FQGNSA.

This clonotype appeared a few times. The chain links TRBV24-1 to TRBJ2-1; 10 nucleotides align to TRBD2. V lost 2 bases to trimming and J lost 4 bases; unmatched junction nucleotides: 4. The CDR3 loop spans 16 amino acids. Germline V CDR1 and CDR2: KGHDR, SFDVKD. The CDR3 bases are TGTGCCACCAGTGATTCAATAGCGGGAGGATACAATGAGCAGTTCTTC. This codes for CATSDSIAGGYNEQFF.

This chain links TRBV11-2 with TRBJ2-3; TRBD1 aligns across 12 bases. The germline V gene has CDR1 SGHAT and CDR2 FQNNGV. The V segment lost 5 bases and the J segment 6 bases; nucleotides outside the gene matches: 6. CDR3 length: 15 residues. The CDR3 here is CASSMGQGALDTQYF. The DNA for the CDR3 is TGTGCCAGCAGCATGGGACAGGGGGCGTTGGATACGCAGTATTTT.

This chain links TRBV10-1 with TRBJ2-1; tentative D call: TRBD2 (6 bases). This CDR3 region has 17 residues. Germline V gene lookup returns CDR1 WNHNN and CDR2 SYGVQD (reference sequence). Trimming pared 4 bases from V and 4 bases from J, leaving 20 bases between. CDR3 sequence: CASSVKPTGDLYNEQFF. In DNA, the CDR3 is TGCGCCAGCAGTGTTAAACCCACGGGAGACTTATACAATGAGCAGTTCTTC.

This clonotype was counted only a few times. The V and J genes are TRBV27 and TRBJ2-7, with D unresolved. This CDR3 is built from 13 residues. Trimming left V 3 bases short and J 6 bases short, with 12 bases between. Germline lookup yields CDR1 MNHEY and CDR2 SMNVEV (reference sequence). CDR3 region: CASSFGVSGEQYF. The CDR3 DNA is TGTGCCAGCAGTTTTGGCGTTTCGGGCGAGCAGTACTTC.

J is TRBJ2-4 and V is TRBV28; TRBD2 agrees at 11 bases. The DNA end is a closer match to TRBJ2-5, so the J assignment may be wrong. CDR3 size: 16 residues. The germline V gene encodes CDR1 MDHEN and CDR2 SYDVKM. In DNA form, the CDR3 reads TGTGCCAGCAGTCCGACACTAGCGGGAGCTGGAGAGACCCAGTACTTC. This encodes CASSPTLAGAGETQYF.

The V gene is TRBV6-5, the J gene TRBJ1-2; D may be TRBD1 (6 bases). The germline V gene encodes CDR1 MNHEY and CDR2 SVGAGI. This CDR3 comprises 14 residues. Trimming took off 5 bases at V and 8 bases at J, with 18 bases between the two ends. As DNA, the CDR3 is TGTGCCAGCAGTCCGGGACCGAGTAGGGGGGGCTACACCTTC. It encodes CASSPGPSRGGYTF.

CDR3 sequence: CASSLGLAGGPGEQYF. CDR3 coding DNA: TGCGCCAGCAGCTTGGGACTAGCGGGAGGGCCGGGAGAGCAGTACTTC. The chain links TRBV5-1 to TRBJ2-5, with 14 positions matching TRBD2. J was trimmed by 11 bases and V by 0 bases; bases with no gene match: 9. This CDR3 has 16 amino acids. Germline V gene lookup returns CDR1 SGHRS and CDR2 YFSETQ.

The CDR3 DNA reads as TGCAGTGCTAGAGATCAGTCTCTAGCGGGCCCCTACAATGAGCAGTTCTTC. Its protein is CSARDQSLAGPYNEQFF. V gene TRBV20-1 combines with J gene TRBJ2-1, with TRBD2 identical over 8 bases. The V segment lost 0 bases and the J segment 2 bases; nucleotides outside the gene matches: 9. Germline V gene sequence: CDR1 DFQATT, CDR2 SNEGSKA (reference sequence). The length of the CDR3 is 17 residues.